This section outlines one TCR beta chain sequence together with its context. This sample was taken from a study of blood T cell repertoires in COVID-19. Study in general: PBMCs, B-cell-depleted T cells, or T cells provided the cDNA or gDNA that made up the material.

Trimming cost V 3 bases and J 1 base, with 9 bases left between them. From germline, CDR1 is MNHEY and CDR2 SMNVEV (reference sequence). The CDR3 consists of 14 residues. The repertoire was sequenced with immunoSEQ multiplex PCR; TCRdb's copy has only in-frame clones and lacks some. This sample has under 200,000 clones; around 90% occur once, and the top ten carry under 5%. Sequenced input: peripheral blood. The TCR was taken from a woman aged 60-70 years who had recovered from COVID-19. The V and J genes are TRBV27 and TRBJ1-1, with D perhaps matching TRBD1 (5 bases). The CDR3 loop is CASSFLGPNTEAFF. CDR3 nucleotides: TGTGCCAGCAGTTTCTTGGGGCCGAACACTGAAGCTTTCTTT.